Below are 32 T cell receptor beta chains sequenced from a single sample in a study of shared clonotypes between healthy human individuals. Libraries were prepared by immunoSEQ multiplex PCR; TCRdb keeps only in-frame clonotypes and omits some of them. Of about 320,000 clones listed, around 90% were seen once; the top ten hold around 15%. Sequenced material: memory CD8+ T cells sorted from blood. The sample's subset: CD45RO+ cells pooled with CCR7-negative TemRA cells. Source of these receptors: a man in his late teens or twenties in good health.

This clone was counted at least ten times. The chain employs TRBV7-9 and TRBJ1-1; no firm D call. From germline, CDR1 is SEHNR and CDR2 FQNEAQ (reference sequence). This CDR3 has 16 amino acids. The V end was cut by 5 bases, the J end by 5 bases, with 21 bases between. The CDR3 nucleotides are TGTGCCAGCAGCCCGATTGGGCGGGAGGGAGCTACTGAAGCTTTCTTT. This translates into CASSPIGREGATEAFF.

J is TRBJ2-1 and V is TRBV10-1, with a tentative D call TRBD2 (6 bases). V lost 2 bases and J lost 1, with 9 bases in between. From germline, CDR1 is WNHNN and CDR2 SYGVQD (reference sequence). The CDR3 runs 15 residues. The CDR3 sequence: CASSESLASYNEQFF. The CDR3 coding sequence is TGCGCCAGCAGTGAGAGTCTAGCGTCCTACAATGAGCAGTTCTTC.

The chain uses TRBV27 and TRBJ2-1, with 11 bases matching TRBD2. Germline CDR1 MNHEY, CDR2 SMNVEV (reference sequence). Trimming removed 3 bases from V and 6 bases from J; junction bases left unmatched: 1. The CDR3 has 14 residues. The CDR3 DNA follows: TGTGCCAGCAGTTTCGGACTAGCGGGCAATGAGCAGTTCTTC. Protein product: CASSFGLAGNEQFF.

The chain is built from TRBV7-6 and TRBJ2-5, with TRBD2 identical over 13 bases. V trimming: 4 bases; J trimming: 1 base; junction bases outside the gene matches: 9. CDR3 length: 18 amino acids. The germline gives CDR1 SGHVS, CDR2 FNYEAQ. CDR3 protein: CASSYTRGLAGAQETQYF. The CDR3, as DNA: TGTGCCAGCAGCTACACCCGAGGACTAGCGGGGGCCCAAGAGACCCAGTACTTC.

The chain combines TRBV27 with TRBJ1-2; D is undetermined. Looked up from germline, CDR1 is MNHEY and CDR2 is SMNVEV (reference sequence). The CDR3 is 15 amino acids. V was trimmed by 8 bases and J by 6 bases, leaving 22 bases between them. CDR3 coding DNA: TGTGCCAGCGCCGTTATGGGCGGAGCCGAGCATGGCTACACCTTC. Residues: CASAVMGGAEHGYTF.

The CDR3 DNA is TGTGCCAGCAGAGGACGGCAGGGAAGGTCCTACGAGCAGTACTTC. Translation gives CASRGRQGRSYEQYF. The chain has TRBV11-2 and TRBJ2-7, with D perhaps TRBD1 (5 bases). The V end lost 6 bases, the J end lost 1 base, and 16 bases lay between the germline ends. From germline, CDR1 is SGHAT and CDR2 FQNNGV. This CDR3 has 15 amino acids. Based on the CDR3 plus reference TRBV11-2 and TRBJ2-7, the full variable domain is EAGVAQSPRYKIIEKRQSVAFWCNPISGHATLYWYQQILGQGPKLLIQFQNNGVVDDSQLPKDRFSAERLKGVDSTLKIQPAKLEDSAVYLCASRGRQGRSYEQYFGPGTRLTVT.

This clone was seen just once. This chain links TRBV4-1 with TRBJ1-1; tentatively, D is TRBD1 (5 bases). The CDR3 totals 18 residues. From germline, CDR1 is MGHRA and CDR2 YSYEKL. Trimming pared 3 bases from V and 0 bases from J, leaving 20 bases between. The CDR3 bases are TGCGCCAGCAGCCATCGTGGGCAGGGAACTTTAATGAACACTGAAGCTTTCTTT. Protein product: CASSHRGQGTLMNTEAFF.

This clone has more than one count but fewer than ten. V is TRBV28 and J is TRBJ2-1, with D possibly matching TRBD1 (5 bases). The germline CDR1 and CDR2 sequences are MDHEN and SYDVKM. The CDR3 has 13 residues. V was clipped by 3 bases and J by 6 bases, with 9 bases between them. The CDR3 DNA sequence: TGTGCCAGCAGTTTCGGACACCCCAATGAGCAGTTCTTC. Amino acids: CASSFGHPNEQFF.

The rearrangement joins TRBV7-9 to TRBJ2-7, with D maybe TRBD1 (6 bases). V gave up 4 bases and J gave up 1 base, with 26 bases separating them. Germline values: CDR1 SEHNR, CDR2 FQNEAQ (reference sequence). The CDR3 covers 19 residues. DNA for the CDR3: TGTGCCAGCAGCTCCACCGGGACAACCTACCCCCCTCCGTCCTACGAGCAGTACTTC. Translated, it gives CASSSTGTTYPPPSYEQYF.

This chain uses TRBV15 with TRBJ2-7; 7 bases are shared with TRBD2. With 4 bases clipped from V and 3 bases from J, the junction kept 12 bases outside the gene matches. This CDR3 comprises 16 residues. Germline CDR1 is LNHNV and CDR2 is YYDKDF (reference sequence). Written as DNA, the CDR3 is TGTGCCACCAGCACAACGGTCGGGGGGAGAGGCTACGAGCAGTACTTC. Translating gives CATSTTVGGRGYEQYF.

This clone showed up many times. The rearrangement joins TRBV9 to TRBJ2-1; D gene unclear. The CDR3 spans 13 residues. CDR1 is SGDLS and CDR2 is YYNGEE in the germline V gene. V lost 2 bases and J lost 5, with 8 bases in between. CDR3: CASSVGQDNEQFF. The DNA for the CDR3 is TGTGCCAGCAGCGTCGGGCAGGACAATGAGCAGTTCTTC. Full variable domain (remainder filled in from reference TRBV9 and TRBJ2-1): DSGVTQTPKHLITATGQRVTLRCSPRSGDLSVYWYQQSLDQGLQFLIQYYNGEERAKGNILERFSAQQFPDLHSELNLSSLELGDSALYFCASSVGQDNEQFFGPGTRLTVL.

V usage is TRBV6-1 and J usage is TRBJ1-4; TRBD1 might be the D (6 bases). Germline CDR1 is MNHNS and CDR2 is SASEGT. V gave up 7 bases and J gave up 7 bases, with 10 bases separating them. The CDR3 has 12 amino acids. The CDR3 nucleotides are TGTGCCAGCATAAACAGGGCTGAAAAACTGTTTTTT. Encoded protein: CASINRAEKLFF.

This sequence joins TRBV25-1 and TRBJ2-3; TRBD1 is a possible D gene (5 bases). The CDR3 has 16 amino acids. Germline CDR1 MGHDK, CDR2 SYGVNS. The ends were cut back, 0 bases at V and 2 bases at J, with 12 bases in the middle. DNA of the CDR3: TGTGCCAGCAGTGAATATAGGGGCGTAGACACAGATACGCAGTATTTT. Residues: CASSEYRGVDTDTQYF.

This sequence joins TRBV5-1 and TRBJ2-3; 12 bases fit TRBD2. The CDR3 contains 18 residues. Germline V gene sequence: CDR1 SGHRS, CDR2 YFSETQ. Trimming at V came to 9 bases and at J to 2 bases, leaving 16 bases not matched to a gene. The CDR3 reads CATTLGTSGPYLTDTQYF. In DNA, the CDR3 is TGCGCCACCACCTTGGGGACTAGCGGGCCCTACCTCACAGATACGCAGTATTTT.

J is TRBJ2-3 and V is TRBV5-6; no clear D. The germline V gene has CDR1 SGHDT and CDR2 YYEEEE. CDR3 length: 15 amino acids. V lost 5 bases and J lost 4, with 17 bases in between. CDR3 amino acids: CASSLPDGSPDTQYF. For the CDR3, the DNA is TGTGCCAGCAGTCTCCCGGACGGGTCCCCAGATACGCAGTATTTT.

This clone was picked up one time. The CDR3 loop is CASSQGRKGTGSYNEQFF. The DNA for the CDR3 is TGCGCCAGCAGCCAAGGGAGGAAGGGGACAGGCTCCTACAATGAGCAGTTCTTC. The chain has TRBV4-1 and TRBJ2-1; 8 positions agree with TRBD1. CDR3 length equals 18 residues. Germline CDR1 MGHRA, CDR2 YSYEKL. V shed 1 base, J shed 0 bases, and the junction held 8 bases outside the gene matches.

The chain carries TRBV4-1 and TRBJ1-4; the match to TRBD1 covers 7 bases. With 0 bases clipped from V and 4 bases from J, the junction kept 2 bases outside the gene matches. The CDR3 has 15 residues. The germline CDR1 and CDR2 sequences are MGHRA and YSYEKL. Here the CDR3 reads CASSQEGQRNEKLFF. The DNA for the CDR3 is TGCGCCAGCAGCCAAGAGGGACAGCGTAATGAAAAACTGTTTTTT.

The table lists this clone with a count of one. The chain combines TRBV9 with TRBJ2-7; D is uncertain. The V end was cut by 0 bases, the J end by 0 bases, with 10 bases between. Germline CDR1 SGDLS, CDR2 YYNGEE. This CDR3 comprises 15 residues. CDR3 amino acids: CASSVDIFSSYEQYF. In DNA form, the CDR3 reads TGTGCCAGCAGCGTAGATATTTTTAGCTCCTACGAGCAGTACTTC. The complete variable domain, with remaining parts taken from reference TRBV9 and TRBJ2-7, reads DSGVTQTPKHLITATGQRVTLRCSPRSGDLSVYWYQQSLDQGLQFLIQYYNGEERAKGNILERFSAQQFPDLHSELNLSSLELGDSALYFCASSVDIFSSYEQYFGPGTRLTVT.

The chain recombines TRBV19 with TRBJ2-3; 14 bases line up with TRBD2. There are 17 residues in the CDR3. V lost 2 bases to trimming and J lost 6 bases; unmatched junction nucleotides: 7. Per the germline V gene, CDR1 is LNHDA and CDR2 is SQIVND (reference sequence). CDR3 DNA: TGTGCCAGTAGTATACCGACTAGCGGGAGGGCCGGGGATACGCAGTATTTT. It yields the protein CASSIPTSGRAGDTQYF.

The rearrangement links TRBV2 to TRBJ1-4; D is unclear. V lost 8 bases to trimming and J lost 4 bases, with 17 bases between them. Per germline, CDR1 SNHLY and CDR2 FYNNEI. The CDR3 has 15 amino acids. The DNA for the CDR3 is TGTGCCAGCCTCGGAGCAACGGACTTTAATGAAAAACTGTTTTTT. Its protein product is CASLGATDFNEKLFF.

The rearrangement joins TRBV13 to TRBJ2-7, with D unresolved. Germline V gives CDR1 PRHDT, CDR2 FYEKMQ (reference sequence). The CDR3 totals 15 residues. The germline V and J ends were trimmed by 0 bases and 4 bases, with 13 bases remaining between them. The CDR3 DNA reads as TGTGCCAGCAGCTTAGGTAGGGAAAATTGGTACGAGCAGTACTTC. Its protein is CASSLGRENWYEQYF.

This clone has just one count. CDR3 bases: TGTGCCAGCAGCGTACGGGTTTCCGGGACAGAGAACAATGAGCAGTTCTTC. Protein sequence: CASSVRVSGTENNEQFF. The chain employs TRBV9 and TRBJ2-1; 7 bases are shared with TRBD1. The V gene end was trimmed by 1 base and the J gene end by 5 bases; junction bases not matched to a gene: 12. CDR1 is SGDLS and CDR2 is YYNGEE in the germline V gene. The CDR3 contains 17 residues. The whole variable domain, filled in from reference TRBV9 and TRBJ2-1, reads DSGVTQTPKHLITATGQRVTLRCSPRSGDLSVYWYQQSLDQGLQFLIQYYNGEERAKGNILERFSAQQFPDLHSELNLSSLELGDSALYFCASSVRVSGTENNEQFFGPGTRLTVL.

The rearrangement links TRBV5-6 to TRBJ2-7; D gene ambiguous. Trimming took off 1 base at V and 2 bases at J, with 13 bases between the two ends. The germline V gene has CDR1 SGHDT and CDR2 YYEEEE. This CDR3 has 15 residues. DNA for the CDR3: TGTGCCAGCAGCTTGTGGGGTAGCCTTCCCTACGAGCAGTACTTC. This codes for CASSLWGSLPYEQYF.

The chain is built from TRBV10-3 and TRBJ1-2, with a tentative D call TRBD1 (6 bases). V lost 3 bases and J 5 bases, leaving 16 bases between the germline ends. CDR3 size: 15 residues. Germline-derived CDR1 and CDR2 are ENHRY and SYGVKD. CDR3 amino acids: CAISDGLTGGYGYTF. For the CDR3, the DNA is TGTGCCATCAGTGATGGGCTGACAGGCGGATATGGCTACACCTTC.

The rearrangement links TRBV7-2 to TRBJ1-1; D is undetermined. This CDR3 is built from 13 residues. In germline, CDR1 is SGHTA, CDR2 FQGNSA. V dropped 5 bases and J dropped 1 base, with 8 bases sitting between them. The DNA for the CDR3 is TGTGCCAGCAGCCCAATGGGGAACACTGAAGCTTTCTTT. Its translation: CASSPMGNTEAFF.

This chain uses TRBV27 with TRBJ2-7, with 7 nucleotides matching TRBD2. CDR3 length: 18 residues. Germline values: CDR1 MNHEY, CDR2 SMNVEV (reference sequence). V lost 5 bases and J lost 0; bases outside the gene matches: 16. The CDR3 DNA is TGTGCCAGCAGTGCCCCCGCCGCGCTAAGCGGGAACTCCTACGAGCAGTACTTC. Its translation: CASSAPAALSGNSYEQYF.

The V and J genes are TRBV4-1 and TRBJ2-1; the D is unclear. This CDR3 contains 15 residues. The V end was cut by 1 base, the J end by 4 bases, with 11 bases between. CDR1 is MGHRA and CDR2 is YSYEKL in the germline V gene. CDR3 protein: CASSQVAAYYNEQFF. The CDR3 DNA reads as TGCGCCAGCAGCCAAGTTGCGGCCTATTACAATGAGCAGTTCTTC.

The V call is TRBV27, the J call TRBJ1-2; 8 bases map to TRBD1. The CDR3 sequence is 17 residues long. From germline, CDR1 is MNHEY and CDR2 SMNVEV (reference sequence). The trim removed 5 bases at V and 4 bases at J, leaving 15 bases unmatched. CDR3 in DNA: TGTGCCAGCAGTCCGAACTCAATACAGGGGGTTTTCTATGGCTACACCTTC. This translates into CASSPNSIQGVFYGYTF.

The chain carries TRBV4-1 and TRBJ2-5; 10 bases agree with TRBD1. Germline V gene sequence: CDR1 MGHRA, CDR2 YSYEKL. This CDR3 region has 15 residues. V dropped 2 bases and J dropped 3; count of bases not matched to a gene: 3. CDR3 nucleotide sequence: TGCGCCAGCAGCCAACCCGGACAGGGGGAAGAGACCCAGTACTTC. Protein: CASSQPGQGEETQYF.

V is TRBV30 and J is TRBJ1-1, with a possible D match to TRBD1 (5 bases). The length of the CDR3 is 15 residues. V lost 2 bases to trimming and J lost 8 bases, with 21 bases between them. The V gene's germline CDR1 is GTSNPN and CDR2 SVGIG (reference sequence). For the CDR3, the DNA is TGTGCCTGGAGTTTTTCGGGTCAGTTGGGGCCCGAAGCTTTCTTT. Translating gives CAWSFSGQLGPEAFF.

This sequence joins TRBV25-1 and TRBJ2-5; 7 positions match TRBD1. Losses at the gene ends were 1 base for V and 7 bases for J; bases not matched to a gene: 9. The CDR3 is 15 amino acids. The germline V gene encodes CDR1 MGHDK and CDR2 SYGVNS. CDR3 in DNA: TGTGCCAGCAGTGAATCTGGGACAGTAAAAGGGACCCAGTACTTC. Encoded protein: CASSESGTVKGTQYF.

The rearrangement uses TRBV19 and TRBJ1-2; no firm D call. Germline assignment: CDR1 LNHDA and CDR2 SQIVND (reference sequence). The CDR3 loop spans 14 amino acids. Between the trimmed V and J ends, which lost 3 bases and 2 bases, there was a span of 10 bases. The CDR3 coding sequence is TGTGCCAGTAGTATTGGGAGCATGAACTATGGCTACACCTTC. This gives the protein CASSIGSMNYGYTF.